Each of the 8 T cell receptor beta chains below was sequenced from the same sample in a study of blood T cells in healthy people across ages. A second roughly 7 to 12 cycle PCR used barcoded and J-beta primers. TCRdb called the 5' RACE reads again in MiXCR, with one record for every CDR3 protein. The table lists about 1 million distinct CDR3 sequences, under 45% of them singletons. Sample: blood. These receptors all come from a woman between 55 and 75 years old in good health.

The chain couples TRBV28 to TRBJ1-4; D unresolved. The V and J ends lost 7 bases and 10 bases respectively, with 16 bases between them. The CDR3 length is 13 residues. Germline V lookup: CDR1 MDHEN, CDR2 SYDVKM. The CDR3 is CASKLSGIGKLFF. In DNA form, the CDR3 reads TGTGCCAGCAAACTTTCGGGGATCGGAAAACTGTTTTTT.

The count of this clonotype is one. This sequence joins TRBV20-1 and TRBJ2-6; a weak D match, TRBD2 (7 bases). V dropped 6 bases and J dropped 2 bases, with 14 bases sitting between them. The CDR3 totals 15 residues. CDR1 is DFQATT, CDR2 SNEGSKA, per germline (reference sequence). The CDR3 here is CSAHGRGPGANVLTF. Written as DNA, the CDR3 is TGCAGTGCCCACGGGCGGGGGCCTGGGGCCAACGTCCTGACTTTC.

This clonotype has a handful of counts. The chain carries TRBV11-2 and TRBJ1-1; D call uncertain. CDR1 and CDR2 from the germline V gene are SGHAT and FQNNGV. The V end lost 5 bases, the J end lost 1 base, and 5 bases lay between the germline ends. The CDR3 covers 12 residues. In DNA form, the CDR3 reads TGTGCCAGCAGCACGACGAACACTGAAGCTTTCTTT. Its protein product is CASSTTNTEAFF.

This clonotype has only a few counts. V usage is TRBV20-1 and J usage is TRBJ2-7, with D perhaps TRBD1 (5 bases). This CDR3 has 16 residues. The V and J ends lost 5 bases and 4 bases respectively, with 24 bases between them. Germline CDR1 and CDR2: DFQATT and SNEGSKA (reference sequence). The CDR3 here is CSAAAAWTRLGYEQYF. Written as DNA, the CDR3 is TGCAGTGCTGCAGCAGCCTGGACAAGGCTTGGGTACGAGCAGTACTTC.

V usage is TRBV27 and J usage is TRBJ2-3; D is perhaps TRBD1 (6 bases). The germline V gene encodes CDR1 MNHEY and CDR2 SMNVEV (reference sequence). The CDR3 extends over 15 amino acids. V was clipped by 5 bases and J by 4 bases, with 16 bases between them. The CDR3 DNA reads TGTGCCAGCAGTACACCCGGCAGGGGCGCAGATACGCAGTATTTT. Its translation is CASSTPGRGADTQYF.

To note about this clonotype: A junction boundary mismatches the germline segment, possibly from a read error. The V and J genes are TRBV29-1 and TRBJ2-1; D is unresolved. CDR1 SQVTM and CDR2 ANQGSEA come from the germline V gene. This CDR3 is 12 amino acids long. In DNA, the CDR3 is TGCAGCGTCCCGACCCACTACAATGAGCGGTTCTTC. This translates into CSVPTHYNERFF.

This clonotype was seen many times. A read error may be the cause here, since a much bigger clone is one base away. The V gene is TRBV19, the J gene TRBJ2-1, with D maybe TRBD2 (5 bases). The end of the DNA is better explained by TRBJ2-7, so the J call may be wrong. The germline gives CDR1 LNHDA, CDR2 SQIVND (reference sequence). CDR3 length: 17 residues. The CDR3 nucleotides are TGTGCCAGTAGTATAGATGGCGGAGGCGCCTCCTACAATGAGCAGTACTTC. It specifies CASSIDGGGASYNEQYF.

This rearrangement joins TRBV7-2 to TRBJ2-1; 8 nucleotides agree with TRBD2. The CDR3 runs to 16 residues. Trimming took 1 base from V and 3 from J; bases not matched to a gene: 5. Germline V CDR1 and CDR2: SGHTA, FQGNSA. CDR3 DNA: TGTGCCAGCAGCTTAGACGGGAGGGAACGCTACAATGAGCAGTTCTTC. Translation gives CASSLDGRERYNEQFF.